These T cell receptor beta chains were read from a single sample in a study of cytotoxic CD8 clonotypes in ibrutinib-treated CLL. Using immunoSEQ multiplex PCR, the repertoire was profiled, and TCRdb retains in-frame clones only, with some absent. Of over 70,000 clones detected, 79% appear once; the ten largest clones hold approximately 5%. The source material was PBMCs, sampled after 12 months of ibrutinib treatment. Receptors originate from a human donor with chronic lymphocytic leukemia. Both conserved end residues are part of each CDR3. A D gene is named only where the DNA matches it firmly. Size tells how often a clone was seen (once, few, many) or the class of an expanded clone, and some rows leave it out.

clone_size | j_call | d_call | v_call | cdr3_aa | cdr3_nt
. | TRBJ1-1 | . | TRBV20-1 | CSARLLEAFF | TGCAGTGCTAGATTACTTGAAGCTTTCTTT
. | TRBJ1-2 | . | TRBV9 | CASSDRVWDYGYTF | TGTGCCAGCAGCGACAGGGTTTGGGACTATGGCTACACCTTC
. | TRBJ2-4 | . | TRBV6-4 | CASSDPGDYRGDIQYF | TGTGCCAGCAGTGACCCAGGGGACTACCGCGGGGACATTCAGTACTTC
. | TRBJ1-5 | . | TRBV7-3 | CASSPGRANQPQHF | TGTGCCAGCAGCCCCGGCAGGGCCAATCAGCCCCAGCATTTT
. | TRBJ1-2 | . | TRBV18 | CASSPADPNYGYTF | TGTGCCAGCTCACCCGCAGACCCTAACTATGGCTACACCTTC
. | TRBJ1-3 | . | TRBV5-3 | CARSLVGSTHSGNTIYF | TGTGCCAGAAGCTTGGTGGGGTCAACCCACTCTGGAAACACCATATATTTT
. | TRBJ2-5 | . | TRBV4-2 | CASSQSPYGQETQYF | TGTGCCAGCAGCCAGTCCCCCTACGGCCAAGAGACCCAGTACTTC
few | TRBJ2-1 | TRBD2 | TRBV5-1 | CASSPGLAGDEQFF | TGCGCCAGCAGCCCGGGACTAGCGGGAGATGAGCAGTTCTTC
. | TRBJ1-2 | TRBD1 | TRBV5-8 | CASSSGTGKIYGYTF | TGTGCCAGCAGCTCCGGGACAGGGAAGATCTATGGCTACACCTTC
. | TRBJ2-5 | TRBD2 | TRBV6-5 | CASSYGLAGGETQYF | TGTGCCAGCAGTTACGGCCTAGCGGGGGGGGAGACCCAGTACTTC
. | TRBJ2-3 | TRBD2 | TRBV9 | CASSASGSSTDTQYF | TGTGCCAGCAGCGCTAGCGGGTCTAGCACAGATACGCAGTATTTT
. | TRBJ2-2 | . | TRBV7-3 | CASSLGTQNTGELFF | TGTGCCAGCAGCTTAGGGACACAGAACACCGGGGAGCTGTTTTTT
. | TRBJ1-5 | . | TRBV30 | CAWSVWGGNQPQHF | TGTGCCTGGAGTGTTTGGGGGGGCAATCAGCCCCAGCATTTT
. | TRBJ2-7 | . | TRBV5-1 | CASSSEAGQTPYF | TGCGCCAGCAGCTCCGAGGCGGGACAGACCCCGTACTTC
. | TRBJ2-3 | TRBD2 | TRBV28 | CASSLSGSGGPDTQYF | TGTGCCAGCAGTTTATCTGGTAGCGGGGGCCCCGATACGCAGTATTTT
. | TRBJ2-5 | TRBD1 | TRBV10-3 | CAISAPGGGQETQYF | TGTGCCATCAGTGCCCCAGGGGGTGGGCAAGAGACCCAGTACTTC
. | TRBJ2-2 | TRBD2 | TRBV27 | CASTPTSGGAGELFF | TGTGCCAGCACCCCGACTAGCGGGGGGGCCGGGGAGCTGTTTTTT
. | TRBJ2-5 | . | TRBV5-1 | CASSPSGLPVETQYF | TGCGCCAGCAGCCCTTCGGGACTCCCCGTGGAGACCCAGTACTTC
. | TRBJ2-7 | TRBD1 | TRBV19 | CASKTGVGVYEQYF | TGTGCCAGTAAGACAGGGGTTGGTGTCTACGAGCAGTACTTC
. | TRBJ2-6 | TRBD1 | TRBV11-2 | CASSRTGGYGANVLTF | TGTGCCAGTTCTAGGACAGGGGGGTATGGGGCCAACGTCCTGACTTTC
. | TRBJ2-7 | TRBD1 | TRBV27 | CASSPPDRGEQYF | TGTGCCAGCAGTCCCCCGGACAGGGGCGAGCAGTACTTC
. | TRBJ2-3 | TRBD2 | TRBV19 | CASRPSGGPGDTQYF | TGTGCCAGTAGGCCTAGCGGGGGGCCTGGAGATACGCAGTATTTT
. | TRBJ2-7 | TRBD2 | TRBV4-3 | CASSQSRTSGGAGEQYF | TGCGCCAGCAGCCAATCCCGGACTAGCGGGGGGGCGGGGGAGCAGTACTTC
. | TRBJ2-5 | TRBD1 | TRBV6-6 | CASSRDSQETQYF | TGTGCCAGCAGCCGGGACAGCCAAGAGACCCAGTACTTC
. | TRBJ2-3 | . | TRBV7-7 | CASSALAETDTQYF | TGTGCCAGCAGCGCACTAGCCGAAACAGATACGCAGTATTTT
. | TRBJ2-5 | . | TRBV19 | CASSPGYQETQYF | TGTGCCAGTAGCCCAGGGTACCAAGAGACCCAGTACTTC
few | TRBJ1-1 | . | TRBV7-6 | CASSLAVRNTEAFF | TGTGCCAGCAGCTTAGCGGTCCGAAACACTGAAGCTTTCTTT
few | TRBJ1-2 | . | TRBV5-4 | CASSPGGQIDGHGYTF | TGTGCCAGCAGCCCTGGGGGCCAGATTGACGGGCATGGCTACACCTTC
. | TRBJ2-7 | . | TRBV10-3 | CAIRQGNYEQYF | TGTGCCATCAGGCAGGGCAACTACGAGCAGTACTTC
. | TRBJ2-7 | . | TRBV7-2 | CASSLPRRYEQYF | TGTGCCAGCAGCTTACCCCGCCGCTACGAGCAGTACTTC
. | TRBJ1-5 | . | TRBV6-1 | CASSRRDQPQHF | TGTGCCAGCAGTAGAAGGGATCAGCCCCAGCATTTT
few | TRBJ2-3 | . | TRBV27 | CASSWGSWGEHGTQYF | TGTGCCAGCAGTTGGGGCTCATGGGGGGAGCATGGTACGCAGTATTTT
few | TRBJ2-1 | . | TRBV5-4 | CASSPRGSGGANNEQFF | TGTGCCAGCAGCCCCCGGGGTTCGGGCGGGGCAAACAATGAGCAGTTCTTC
few | TRBJ1-4 | . | TRBV28 | CASGAGGANEKLFF | TGTGCCAGCGGGGCGGGGGGAGCGAATGAAAAACTGTTTTTT
few | TRBJ2-3 | TRBD2 | TRBV7-3 | CASSLGRLAETDTQYF | TGTGCCAGCAGCTTAGGGCGGCTAGCGGAAACAGATACGCAGTATTTT
once | TRBJ1-2 | . | TRBV18 | CASSPVKGGTNYGYTF | TGTGCCAGCTCACCCGTCAAAGGAGGCACTAACTATGGCTACACCTTC
. | TRBJ1-1 | . | TRBV18 | CASSTENTEAFF | TGTGCCAGCTCGACAGAAAACACTGAAGCTTTCTTT
once | TRBJ1-6 | . | TRBV7-9 | CASRGIGSPLHF | TGTGCCAGCCGGGGGATTGGTTCACCCCTCCACTTT
. | TRBJ1-6 | . | TRBV9 | CASSAPSGPGNSPLHF | TGTGCCAGCAGCGCTCCCTCAGGGCCGGGGAATTCACCCCTCCACTTT
. | TRBJ2-5 | . | TRBV11-2 | CASSLGGGWATQYF | TGTGCCAGCAGCTTAGGGGGTGGCTGGGCGACCCAGTACTTC
. | TRBJ2-2 | . | TRBV6-6 | CASRGGTGPTGELFF | TGTGCCAGCAGAGGGGGGACCGGGCCCACCGGGGAGCTGTTTTTT
. | TRBJ2-1 | TRBD1 | TRBV19 | CASSMGQGVNEQFF | TGTGCCAGTAGTATGGGGCAGGGGGTCAATGAGCAGTTCTTC
. | TRBJ2-7 | . | TRBV28 | CASSPLTYEQYF | TGTGCCAGCAGCCCTTTGACCTACGAGCAGTACTTC
. | TRBJ1-2 | . | TRBV7-2 | CASSFGEFQPYGYTF | TGTGCCAGCAGCTTTGGGGAATTCCAACCCTATGGCTACACCTTC
once | TRBJ1-4 | TRBD1 | TRBV6-6 | CASSQGGTANEKLFF | TGTGCCAGCAGCCAGGGGGGGACAGCTAATGAAAAACTGTTTTTT
. | TRBJ1-5 | . | TRBV7-9 | CASSLGLGGNQPQHF | TGTGCCAGCAGCTTAGGGTTAGGGGGCAATCAGCCCCAGCATTTT
. | TRBJ1-1 | TRBD1 | TRBV6-5 | CASSTGTENTEAFF | TGTGCCAGCAGTACCGGGACAGAAAACACTGAAGCTTTCTTT
. | TRBJ2-2 | TRBD2 | TRBV7-3 | CASSPPSGGNTGELFF | TGTGCCAGCAGCCCCCCTAGCGGGGGGAACACCGGGGAGCTGTTTTTT
. | TRBJ1-1 | TRBD1 | TRBV2 | CASGRTGGRNTEAFF | TGTGCCAGCGGCCGGACAGGGGGCAGAAACACTGAAGCTTTCTTT
. | TRBJ2-7 | . | TRBV6-5 | CASSYRPHGGEQYF | TGTGCCAGCAGTTACCGGCCCCACGGGGGCGAGCAGTACTTC
. | TRBJ1-1 | . | TRBV6-5 | CASSYSLNLNTEAFF | TGTGCCAGCAGTTACTCCCTTAATTTGAACACTGAAGCTTTCTTT
. | TRBJ2-3 | TRBD1 | TRBV7-2 | CASSRQGGDTQYF | TGTGCCAGCAGCCGACAGGGGGGGGATACGCAGTATTTT
. | TRBJ1-6 | . | TRBV5-6 | CASSLARASYNSPLHF | TGTGCCAGCAGCTTGGCCAGGGCCTCCTATAATTCACCCCTCCACTTT